The 12 T cell receptor beta chains below were found in one sample sequenced in a study of beta chain features in type 1 diabetes. The isolated RNA, all of it, was reverse transcribed, so expressed TCRB transcripts were what got sequenced. The repertoire was sequenced with immunoSEQ multiplex PCR; TCRdb's copy has only in-frame clones and lacks some. The sample has under 450,000 clones, over 12% seen once; the top ten hold 0.019%. The sample consisted of naive CD4+ T cells from blood. The source of these receptors is a woman younger than 35 in good health.

The chain joins TRBV7-9 to TRBJ2-7; 7 bases align to TRBD1. J lost 7 bases, V lost 5 bases, and 14 bases had no gene match. The V gene's germline CDR1 is SEHNR and CDR2 FQNEAQ (reference sequence). This CDR3 region has 15 residues. The CDR3 loop is CASSQTGSGEGEQYF. CDR3 nucleotide sequence: TGTGCCAGCAGCCAGACAGGGTCCGGTGAAGGGGAGCAGTACTTC.

This chain connects TRBV19 to TRBJ2-5; tentatively, D is TRBD1 (5 bases). Germline V gene data show CDR1 as LNHDA and CDR2 as SQIVND (reference sequence). Trimming cost V 8 bases and J 1 base, with 14 bases left between them. The CDR3 runs 14 residues. This CDR3 reads CASWNRSPQETQYF. The CDR3, as DNA: TGTGCCAGTTGGAACAGGAGCCCCCAAGAGACCCAGTACTTC. The full variable domain, in which reference TRBV19 and TRBJ2-5 provide the parts outside the CDR3, is DGGITQSPKYLFRKEGQNVTLSCEQNLNHDAMYWYRQDPGQGLRLIYYSQIVNDFQKGDIAEGYSVSREKKESFPLTVTSAQKNPTAFYLCASWNRSPQETQYFGPGTRLLVL.

The rearrangement links TRBV4-2 to TRBJ2-2; TRBD1 might be the D (6 bases). The germline gives CDR1 LGHNA, CDR2 YNFKEQ. V was shortened by 4 bases and J by 6 bases, with 12 bases between the two germline ends. The CDR3 consists of 14 residues. CDR3 bases: TGTGCCAGCAGCCCACAGGGTGTCGCCGGGGAGCTGTTTTTT. Amino acid sequence: CASSPQGVAGELFF.

This clone was found a few times. This chain connects TRBV13 to TRBJ2-3; 7 positions agree with TRBD2. The V gene's germline CDR1 is PRHDT and CDR2 FYEKMQ (reference sequence). The CDR3 extends over 16 amino acids. V shed 5 bases, J shed 1 base, and the junction held 9 bases outside the gene matches. The CDR3 sequence: CASSPEWLAGTDTQYF. DNA of the CDR3: TGTGCCAGCAGCCCCGAGTGGCTAGCGGGCACAGATACGCAGTATTTT.

This chain connects TRBV28 to TRBJ2-7, with 11 bases fitting TRBD1. Germline CDR1 is MDHEN and CDR2 is SYDVKM. V shed 5 bases, J shed 3 bases, and the junction held 6 bases outside the gene matches. The CDR3 consists of 15 residues. CDR3 residues: CASSPPGTGGYEQYF. The CDR3 region has the DNA TGTGCCAGCAGTCCCCCCGGGACAGGGGGCTACGAGCAGTACTTC.

V gene TRBV18 combines with J gene TRBJ2-1; D perhaps matches TRBD1 (6 bases). This CDR3 spans 13 amino acids. Between the trimmed V and J ends, which lost 4 bases and 5 bases, there was a span of 9 bases. The V gene's germline CDR1 is KGHSH and CDR2 LQKENI. The CDR3 nucleotides read TGTGCCAGCTCACTCGGACAGAACAATGAGCAGTTCTTC. The encoded protein is CASSLGQNNEQFF.

This clone was seen only a few times. The CDR3 DNA sequence: TGTGCCAGCAGAGGCCCGGAGTCGGGAGAGCAGTACTTC. This encodes CASRGPESGEQYF. The chain recombines TRBV7-3 with TRBJ2-7; TRBD2 is a possible D gene (5 bases). V dropped 6 bases and J dropped 7 bases, with 16 bases sitting between them. The CDR3 covers 13 residues. Germline V CDR1 and CDR2: SGHTA, FQGTGA. Looking up the rest from reference TRBV7-3 and TRBJ2-7 gives the full variable domain: GAGVSQTPSNKVTEKGKYVELRCDPISGHTALYWYRQSLGQGPEFLIYFQGTGAADDSGLPNDRFFAVRPEGSVSTLKIQRTERGDSAVYLCASRGPESGEQYFGPGTRLTVT.

Only a few counts were recorded for this clone. The J gene is TRBJ2-1, the V gene TRBV28; 10 positions match TRBD2. Germline V gene sequence: CDR1 MDHEN, CDR2 SYDVKM. Trimming cost V 6 bases and J 7 bases; bases outside gene matches: 9. There are 15 residues in the CDR3. The DNA of the CDR3 is TGTGCCAGCAGGCTAGCGGGAGCAGGGGTAAATGAGCAGTTCTTC. It is translated as CASRLAGAGVNEQFF.

The V and J genes are TRBV5-1 and TRBJ2-1; 13 bases align to TRBD2. CDR1 and CDR2 (germline): SGHRS, YFSETQ. V dropped 3 bases and J dropped 4; count of bases not matched to a gene: 4. The CDR3 covers 16 residues. CDR3 in amino acids: CASSSPGLAGYNEQFF. The CDR3 DNA is TGCGCCAGCAGCTCCCCGGGACTAGCGGGGTACAATGAGCAGTTCTTC.

This clone occurred a few times. The J gene is TRBJ1-2, the V gene TRBV29-1; 7 bases agree with TRBD1. V gave up 0 bases and J gave up 0 bases; unmatched junction bases: 4. Looked up from germline, CDR1 is SQVTM and CDR2 is ANQGSEA. This CDR3 is 15 amino acids long. The CDR3 region is CSVEDRDSTNYGYTF. The CDR3 region has the DNA TGCAGCGTTGAAGATCGGGACAGTACTAACTATGGCTACACCTTC.

The sample holds a few counts of this clone. J is TRBJ1-5 and V is TRBV18; D ambiguous. The CDR3 spans 15 residues. With 6 bases removed from V and 7 bases from J, the gap between germline ends came to 19 bases. Germline assignment: CDR1 KGHSH and CDR2 LQKENI. The CDR3 is CASSELSALGQPQHF. In DNA, the CDR3 is TGTGCCAGCTCTGAACTATCCGCCCTTGGGCAGCCCCAGCATTTT. The variable domain in full, with the rest retrieved from reference TRBV18 and TRBJ1-5, is NAGVMQNPRHLVRRRGQEARLRCSPMKGHSHVYWYRQLPEEGLKFMVYLQKENIIDESGMPKERFSAEFPKEGPSILRIQQVVRGDSAAYFCASSELSALGQPQHFGDGTRLSIL.

V and J are TRBV30 and TRBJ2-2, with 12 nucleotides matching TRBD2. The CDR3 totals 16 residues. The germline CDR1 and CDR2 sequences are GTSNPN and SVGIG (reference sequence). Trimming at V came to 4 bases and at J to 6 bases, leaving 9 bases not matched to a gene. The CDR3 sequence: CAWILLAGGPPGELFF. As DNA, the CDR3 is TGTGCCTGGATCCTGCTAGCGGGAGGGCCACCCGGGGAGCTGTTTTTT.